This TCR beta chain came from a study of Graves' ophthalmopathy and Graves' hyperthyroidism. Study-wide points: Blood also held most thyroid clonotypes expanded above 0.001 frequency.

The table lists this clonotype with a few counts. Its cognate antigen is unknown. Other autoimmune disease, uncontrolled infection, pregnancy and lactation led to exclusion. CDR1 and CDR2 from the germline V gene are KGHDR and SFDVKD. The CDR3 runs 16 residues. V lost 4 bases and J lost 1; bases outside the gene matches: 5. As the template, RNA transcripts were used to amplify TCR beta CDR3 regions. In the first round, RT-PCR was carried out with HTBI primers, and a multiplex PCR formed the second round. TCRdb called the multiplex PCR reads again in MiXCR, with one record for every CDR3 protein. The data contain around 590,000 distinct CDR3 sequences, about 35% of them singletons.

The V call is TRBV24-1, the J call TRBJ2-3, with TRBD2 matching 9 bases. This TCR came from an adult man with Graves' hyperthyroidism. Sample: peripheral blood or thyroid tissue (not recorded which). The CDR3 spells CATSDPTSGGTDTQYF. CDR3 coding DNA: TGTGCCACCAGTGACCCGACTAGCGGAGGCACAGATACGCAGTATTTT.